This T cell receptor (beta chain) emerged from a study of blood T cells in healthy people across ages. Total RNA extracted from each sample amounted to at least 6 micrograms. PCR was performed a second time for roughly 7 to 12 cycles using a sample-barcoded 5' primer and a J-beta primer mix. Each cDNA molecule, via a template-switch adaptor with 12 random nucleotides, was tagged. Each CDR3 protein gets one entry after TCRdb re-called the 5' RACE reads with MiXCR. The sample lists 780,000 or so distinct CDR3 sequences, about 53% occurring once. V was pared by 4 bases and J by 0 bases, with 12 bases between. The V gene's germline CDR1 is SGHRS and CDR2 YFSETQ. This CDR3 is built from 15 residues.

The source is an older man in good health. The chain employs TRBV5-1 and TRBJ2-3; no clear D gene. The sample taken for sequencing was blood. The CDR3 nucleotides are TGCGCCAGCAGCCCGGAGATACCTAGCACAGATACGCAGTATTTT. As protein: CASSPEIPSTDTQYF. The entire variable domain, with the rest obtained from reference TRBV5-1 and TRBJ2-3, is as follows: KAGVTQTPRYLIKTRGQQVTLSCSPISGHRSVSWYQQTPGQGLQFLFEYFSETQRNKGNFPGRFSGRQFSNSRSEMNVSTLELGDSALYLCASSPEIPSTDTQYFGPGTRLTVL.